This T cell receptor beta chain was captured by sequencing in a study of cytomegalovirus exposure and HLA in healthy donors. As for the study in general: A data release that came early held some 79 million unique TCRs from HLA-typed donors. Whole-study findings and limits: As a later analysis showed, a missense DCLRE1C variant was linked to trimming of TCR beta V- and J-genes. In a later analysis, HLA-associated beta chains showed higher expansion and lower generation probabilities than comparable chains. In an earlier analysis, most TCR beta V segments were productive about 87% or about 30% of the time.

To note about this clone: Its specificity is unknown.

The ends were cut back, 3 bases at V and 1 base at J, with 13 bases in the middle. CDR1 is SGDLS, CDR2 YYNGEE, per germline. This CDR3 region has 15 residues. The PCR employed 60 Vbeta primers together with 13 Jbeta primers. Assay: immunoSEQ multiplex PCR; the TCRdb copy retains only in-frame clones and omits some. This listing includes around 140,000 clones. The receptor's source is a male donor in good health and CMV-seronegative. Input material: PBMCs. The gene calls are TRBV9 and TRBJ1-1; D might be TRBD1 (5 bases). The CDR3 loop reads CASSGLRDRNTEAFF. CDR3 bases: TGTGCCAGCAGCGGCCTCCGAGACAGGAACACTGAAGCTTTCTTT.